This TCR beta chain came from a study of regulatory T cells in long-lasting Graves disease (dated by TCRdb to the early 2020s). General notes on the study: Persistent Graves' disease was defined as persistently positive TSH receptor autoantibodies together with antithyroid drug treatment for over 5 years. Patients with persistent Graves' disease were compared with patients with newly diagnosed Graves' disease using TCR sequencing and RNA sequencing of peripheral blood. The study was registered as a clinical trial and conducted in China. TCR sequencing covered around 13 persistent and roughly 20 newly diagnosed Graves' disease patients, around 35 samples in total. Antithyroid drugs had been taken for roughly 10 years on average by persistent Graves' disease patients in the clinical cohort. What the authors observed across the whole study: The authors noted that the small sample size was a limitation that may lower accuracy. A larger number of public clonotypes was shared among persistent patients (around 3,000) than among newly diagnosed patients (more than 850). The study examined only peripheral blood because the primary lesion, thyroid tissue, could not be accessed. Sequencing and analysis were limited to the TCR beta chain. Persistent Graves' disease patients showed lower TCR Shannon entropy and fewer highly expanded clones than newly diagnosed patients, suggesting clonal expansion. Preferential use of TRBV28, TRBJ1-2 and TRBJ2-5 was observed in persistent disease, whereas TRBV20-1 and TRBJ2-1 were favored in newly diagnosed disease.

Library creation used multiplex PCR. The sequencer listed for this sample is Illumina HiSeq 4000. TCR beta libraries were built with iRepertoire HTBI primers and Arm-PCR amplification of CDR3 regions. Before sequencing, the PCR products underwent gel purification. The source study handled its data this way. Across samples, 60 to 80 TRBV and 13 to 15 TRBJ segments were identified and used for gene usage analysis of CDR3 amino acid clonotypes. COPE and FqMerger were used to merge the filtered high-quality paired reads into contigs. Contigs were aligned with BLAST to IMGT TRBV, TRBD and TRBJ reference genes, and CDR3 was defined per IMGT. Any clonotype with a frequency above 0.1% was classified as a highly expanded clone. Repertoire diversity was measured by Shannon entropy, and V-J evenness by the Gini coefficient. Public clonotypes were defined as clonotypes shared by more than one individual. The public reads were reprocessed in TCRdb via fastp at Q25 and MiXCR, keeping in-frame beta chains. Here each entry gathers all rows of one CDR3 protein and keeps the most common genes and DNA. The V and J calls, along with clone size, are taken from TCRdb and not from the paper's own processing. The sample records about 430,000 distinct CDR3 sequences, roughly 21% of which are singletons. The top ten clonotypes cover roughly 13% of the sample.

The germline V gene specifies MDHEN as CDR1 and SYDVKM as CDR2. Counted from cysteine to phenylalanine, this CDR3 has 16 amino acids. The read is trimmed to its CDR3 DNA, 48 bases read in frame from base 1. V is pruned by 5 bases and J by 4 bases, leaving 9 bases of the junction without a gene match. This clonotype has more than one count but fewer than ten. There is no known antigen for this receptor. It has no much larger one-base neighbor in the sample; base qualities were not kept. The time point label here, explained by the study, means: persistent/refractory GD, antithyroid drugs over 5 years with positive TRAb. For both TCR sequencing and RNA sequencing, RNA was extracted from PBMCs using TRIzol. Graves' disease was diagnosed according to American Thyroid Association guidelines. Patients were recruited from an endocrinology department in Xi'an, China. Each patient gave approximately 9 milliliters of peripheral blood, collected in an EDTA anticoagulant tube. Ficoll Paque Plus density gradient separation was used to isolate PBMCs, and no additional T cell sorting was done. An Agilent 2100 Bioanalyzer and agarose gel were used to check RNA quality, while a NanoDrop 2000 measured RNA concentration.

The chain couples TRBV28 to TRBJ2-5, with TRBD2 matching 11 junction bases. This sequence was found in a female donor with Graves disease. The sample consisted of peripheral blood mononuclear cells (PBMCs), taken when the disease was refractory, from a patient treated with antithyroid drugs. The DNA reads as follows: TGTGCCAGCAGTGGAGAACTAGCGGGAGCTTCAGAGACCCAGTACTTC. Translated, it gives CASSGELAGASETQYF.